This T cell receptor beta chain was sequenced in a study of blood T cell repertoires in COVID-19. Background on the study: COVID-19 samples collected from the United States, Italy and Spain covered acute and convalescent phases.

As originally analysed: How many nucleated cells were present was estimated from reference gene primer amplification. The assay was immunoSEQ multiplex PCR, and TCRdb's table has in-frame clones only and misses some. The V and J calls and clone size come from that table; D and trimming were worked out from the DNA. This sample yields about 89,000 clones, of which about three quarters are seen a single time; over 40% belongs to the top ten. Germline CDR1 and CDR2: LGHNA and YSLEER. Trimming took 0 bases from V and 0 from J; bases not matched to a gene: 4. The CDR3 has 16 residues. The gene calls are TRBV4-3 and TRBJ1-2; 7 bases are a match to TRBD1. This clonotype was sampled from a human donor in a cohort sampled during active COVID-19. Sequences were obtained from peripheral blood. In nucleotides, the CDR3 is TGCGCCAGCAGCCAAGAATGGGACAGCTCTAACTATGGCTACACCTTC. Encoded protein: CASSQEWDSSNYGYTF.